These 20 T cell receptor beta chains share one sample of origin, sequenced in a study of response to subunit inactivated influenza vaccine. TCRdb re-called the RT-PCR reads through MiXCR, storing one row per CDR3 protein. The table has more than 400,000 distinct CDR3 sequences, over 9.5% seen once; the top ten hold about 12%. This sample comprised PBMCs from blood, obtained around seven weeks after vaccination. The receptors were sampled from a man in his fifties or sixties who received an inactivated influenza vaccine.

The J gene is TRBJ2-1, the V gene TRBV12-3 or TRBV12-4; TRBD1 matches at 8 bases. Trimming cost V 1 base and J 8 bases; bases outside gene matches: 1. This CDR3 has 13 residues. For the CDR3, the DNA is TGTGCCAGCAGTTTAGGGGACAGGTATGAGCAGTTCTTC. As protein: CASSLGDRYEQFF.

This clonotype occurred a few times. The genes are TRBV28 and TRBJ2-2, with TRBD2 identical over 7 bases. CDR1 and CDR2 from the germline V gene are MDHEN and SYDVKM. V was clipped by 6 bases and J by 2 bases; unmatched bases: 3. This CDR3 has 14 residues. Here the CDR3 DNA reads TGTGCCAGCAGACGACTAGCTAACACCGGGGAGCTGTTTTTT. Amino acid sequence: CASRRLANTGELFF.

The chain joins TRBV5-1 to TRBJ2-3, with 7 bases matching TRBD1. This CDR3 region has 16 residues. Losses at the gene ends were 3 bases for V and 0 bases for J; bases not matched to a gene: 7. Per the germline V gene, CDR1 is SGHRS and CDR2 is YFSETQ. The chain's CDR3 is CASSSTGVYSTDTQYF. The CDR3 DNA reads TGCGCCAGCAGCTCAACAGGGGTTTATAGCACAGATACGCAGTATTTT.

This clonotype was observed a handful of times. The J gene is TRBJ1-1, the V gene TRBV6-1, with a possible D match to TRBD1 (6 bases). Trimming cost V 6 bases and J 6 bases, with 23 bases left between them. The CDR3 spans 16 residues. Germline V gene sequence: CDR1 MNHNS, CDR2 SASEGT. The CDR3, as DNA: TGTGCCAGCAGCAAAAACCGGGACATCAAGGCCCCTGAAGCTTTCTTT. Encoded protein: CASSKNRDIKAPEAFF.

This clonotype has at least ten counts. This chain uses TRBV6-2 or TRBV6-3 with TRBJ1-6; D unresolved. Germline assignment: CDR1 MNHEY and CDR2 SVGEGT. The ends were cut back, 2 bases at V and 9 bases at J, with 17 bases in the middle. The CDR3 covers 16 residues. CDR3 DNA: TGTGCCAGCAGTTACCGACGCCAAGGGTGGGTTTCACCCCTCCACTTT. Protein product: CASSYRRQGWVSPLHF.

This clonotype was seen ten or more times. The chain couples TRBV29-1 to TRBJ2-3, with D possibly TRBD2 on 6 matching bases. V dropped 7 bases and J dropped 6 bases, with 11 bases sitting between them. Germline values: CDR1 SQVTM, CDR2 ANQGSEA. CDR3 length equals 11 residues. CDR3 region: CSGGGLDTQYF. Written as DNA, the CDR3 is TGCAGCGGGGGAGGTCTGGATACGCAGTATTTT.

The chain recombines TRBV6-2 or TRBV6-3 with TRBJ2-1, with D possibly being TRBD2 (6 bases). Trimming shortened V by 5 bases and J by 2 bases, and 13 bases separated the two germline ends. The CDR3 is 15 residues long. From germline, CDR1 is MNHEY and CDR2 SVGEGT. The chain's CDR3 is CASSEQGGAYNEQFF. The DNA for the CDR3 is TGTGCCAGCAGTGAGCAGGGCGGGGCCTACAATGAGCAGTTCTTC.

CDR3 DNA sequence: TGCGCCAGCAGCCGCGAAAGGGGGTATGAGCAGTTCTTC. Amino acid sequence: CASSRERGYEQFF. The V call is TRBV4-3, the J call TRBJ2-1; TRBD1 is a possible D gene (6 bases). The CDR3 totals 13 residues. Germline CDR1 and CDR2: LGHNA and YSLEER. V lost 4 bases, J lost 8 bases, and 12 bases lay in between.

In regard to this clonotype: The junction differs from germline at one of its ends, possibly a read error. This chain joins TRBV4-2 and TRBJ2-1; 7 nucleotides align to TRBD2. This CDR3 has 14 residues. Germline CDR1 is LGHNA and CDR2 is YNFKEQ. The CDR3 DNA reads TGTGCCAGCAGCCAAGGCGGGGGTTACAATGGGCAGTTCTTC. It translates to CASSQGGGYNGQFF.

This clonotype appeared a few times. The V and J genes are TRBV9 and TRBJ2-7; the D gene is possibly TRBD2 (5 bases). Germline V gene lookup returns CDR1 SGDLS and CDR2 YYNGEE. The V end lost 4 bases, the J end lost 7 bases, and 15 bases lay between the germline ends. CDR3 length equals 13 residues. In nucleotides, the CDR3 is TGTGCCAGCAGCTCCGCGGGTGAAGGGGAGCAGTACTTC. Translated: CASSSAGEGEQYF.

This clonotype was seen more than once but under ten times. The genes are TRBV7-8 and TRBJ2-7; possibly TRBD1 for D (6 bases). The V end was cut by 6 bases, the J end by 13 bases, with 19 bases between. CDR1 is SGHVS and CDR2 is FQNEAQ in the germline V gene. The CDR3 has 12 amino acids. The CDR3 DNA follows: TGTGCCAGCAGTCCCGGGGACACCCTCCGTTACTTC. Translating it yields CASSPGDTLRYF. The full variable domain, in which reference TRBV7-8 and TRBJ2-7 provide the parts outside the CDR3, is GAGVSQSPRYKVAKRGQDVALRCDPISGHVSLFWYQQALGQGPEFLTYFQNEAQLDKSGLPSDRFFAERPEGSVSTLKIQRTQQEDSAVYLCASSPGDTLRYFGPGTRLTVT.

This clonotype was detected many times. V is TRBV6-2 or TRBV6-3 and J is TRBJ2-3; TRBD1 matches at 10 bases. Germline assignment: CDR1 MNHEY and CDR2 SVGEGT. V was clipped by 2 bases and J by 8 bases; unmatched bases: 7. The CDR3 is 15 residues long. CDR3 sequence (DNA): TGTGCCAGCAGTTACCGGGACAGGGGTTGGGGTACGCAGTATTTT. It codes for CASSYRDRGWGTQYF.

The J gene is TRBJ2-6, the V gene TRBV9, with D perhaps TRBD2 (6 bases). V was cut by 4 bases and J by 4 bases, with 12 bases left in between. The CDR3 runs to 15 residues. Germline assignment: CDR1 SGDLS and CDR2 YYNGEE. The CDR3 region is CASSTGSDGANVLTF. Written as DNA, the CDR3 is TGTGCCAGCAGCACCGGGAGCGACGGGGCCAACGTCCTGACTTTC.

This clonotype was found many times. The chain links TRBV29-1 to TRBJ2-3; either TRBD1 or TRBD2 may fit D (5 bases each). The CDR3 is made up of 13 amino acids. V was cut by 4 bases and J by 6 bases, with 14 bases left in between. The germline CDR1 and CDR2 sequences are SQVTM and ANQGSEA. CDR3: CSVVRDGRDTQYF. The CDR3 nucleotides read TGCAGCGTTGTGAGGGACGGCCGGGATACGCAGTATTTT.

This clonotype appeared a few times. The chain recombines TRBV12-3 or TRBV12-4 with TRBJ1-1, with unresolved D. The length of the CDR3 is 12 residues. The V end lost 8 bases, the J end lost 1 base, and 8 bases lay between the germline ends. The chain's CDR3 is CASGRGNTEAFF. The CDR3 bases are TGTGCCAGCGGCCGTGGGAACACTGAAGCTTTCTTT.

At least ten counts were recorded for this clonotype. The chain carries TRBV10-3 and TRBJ2-1; 7 bases agree with TRBD2. Trimming cost V 2 bases and J 6 bases; bases outside gene matches: 1. CDR1 ENHRY and CDR2 SYGVKD come from the germline V gene. This CDR3 contains 13 residues. In DNA form, the CDR3 reads TGTGCCATCAGTGAGATAGCGGGCAATGAGCAGTTCTTC. Amino acid sequence: CAISEIAGNEQFF.

J is TRBJ2-1 and V is TRBV5-4; D unclear. Germline assignment: CDR1 SGHNT and CDR2 YYREEE (reference sequence). V lost 3 bases to trimming and J lost 0 bases, with 10 bases between them. The CDR3 is 15 residues long. CDR3 coding DNA: TGTGCCAGCAGCTCGTCCCAAAGCTCCTACAATGAGCAGTTCTTC. Its protein product is CASSSSQSSYNEQFF.

In its sample, this clonotype was seen a few times. The chain has TRBV5-5 and TRBJ2-7; 7 positions match TRBD1. Germline lookup yields CDR1 SGHKS and CDR2 YYEKEE (reference sequence). V shed 2 bases, J shed 4 bases, and the junction held 6 bases outside the gene matches. There are 14 residues in the CDR3. CDR3 DNA: TGTGCCAGCAGCTTTGACAGGGTAGGATACGAGCAGTACTTC. Its translation: CASSFDRVGYEQYF.

This chain joins TRBV5-1 and TRBJ2-5; the match to TRBD2 covers 9 bases. Per the germline V gene, CDR1 is SGHRS and CDR2 is YFSETQ. V trimming: 4 bases; J trimming: 4 bases; junction bases outside the gene matches: 5. This CDR3 region has 14 residues. The CDR3 protein is CASSPQTSGETQYF. The CDR3 region has the DNA TGCGCCAGCAGCCCTCAGACTAGCGGAGAGACCCAGTACTTC.

DNA of the CDR3: TGTGCCAGCAGCGGGGGACAGTTTAATTCACCCCTCCACTTT. This gives the protein CASSGGQFNSPLHF. The chain has TRBV7-9 and TRBJ1-6, with 7 bases fitting TRBD1. This CDR3 contains 14 residues. Germline CDR1 is SEHNR and CDR2 is FQNEAQ (reference sequence). Trimming at V came to 5 bases and at J to 6 bases, leaving 4 bases not matched to a gene.